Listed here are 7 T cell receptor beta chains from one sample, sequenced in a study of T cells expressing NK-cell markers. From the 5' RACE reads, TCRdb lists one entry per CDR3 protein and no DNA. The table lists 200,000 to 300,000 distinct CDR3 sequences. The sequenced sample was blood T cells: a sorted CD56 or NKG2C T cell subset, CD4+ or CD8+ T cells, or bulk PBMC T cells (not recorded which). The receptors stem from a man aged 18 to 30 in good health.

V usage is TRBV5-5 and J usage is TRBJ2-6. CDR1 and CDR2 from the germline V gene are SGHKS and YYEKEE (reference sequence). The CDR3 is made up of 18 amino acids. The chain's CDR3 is CASSLGETRLLGANVLTF. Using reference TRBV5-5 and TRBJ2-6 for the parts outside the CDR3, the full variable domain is DAGVTQSPTHLIKTRGQQVTLRCSPISGHKSVSWYQQVLGQGPQFIFQYYEKEERGRGNFPDRFSARQFPNYSSELNVNALLLGDSALYLCASSLGETRLLGANVLTFGAGSRLTVL.

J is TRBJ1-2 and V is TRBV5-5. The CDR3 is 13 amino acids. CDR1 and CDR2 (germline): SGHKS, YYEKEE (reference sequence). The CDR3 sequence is CASSFFGMDGYTF.

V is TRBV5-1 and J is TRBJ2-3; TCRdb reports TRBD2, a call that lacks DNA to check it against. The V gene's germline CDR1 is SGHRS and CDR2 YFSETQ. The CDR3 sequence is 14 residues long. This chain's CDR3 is CASSFVGQRDGQYF.

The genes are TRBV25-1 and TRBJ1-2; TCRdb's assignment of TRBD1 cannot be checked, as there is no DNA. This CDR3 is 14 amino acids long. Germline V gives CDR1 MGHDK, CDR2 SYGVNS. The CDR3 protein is CASSEWDGHYGYTF.

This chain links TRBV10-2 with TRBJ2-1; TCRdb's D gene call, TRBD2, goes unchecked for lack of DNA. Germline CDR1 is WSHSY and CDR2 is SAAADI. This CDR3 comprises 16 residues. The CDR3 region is CASSLTSGSVGNEQFF.

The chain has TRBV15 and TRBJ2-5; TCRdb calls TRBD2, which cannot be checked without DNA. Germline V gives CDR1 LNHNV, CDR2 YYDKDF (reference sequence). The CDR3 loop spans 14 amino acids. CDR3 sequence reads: CATSRDPREETQYF.

The CDR3 spells CASRGQKYTDTQYF. The chain uses TRBV12-3 or TRBV12-4 and TRBJ2-3; the D call from TCRdb, TRBD1, cannot be confirmed without DNA. The CDR3 is 14 residues long.